This T cell receptor beta chain emerged from a study of blood T cell repertoires in COVID-19. Study as a whole: The United States, Italy and Spain provided the acute and convalescent COVID-19 samples.

The CDR3 covers 16 residues. Germline CDR1 reads LGHNT; CDR2 reads FRNRAP. Trimming took 5 bases from V and 4 from J; bases not matched to a gene: 13. Clones were sequenced by immunoSEQ multiplex PCR, and TCRdb holds only the in-frame ones, with some missing. The profile covers approximately 100,000 clones, with approximately 80% appearing a single time and around a fifth taken by the ten largest. Sequencing was carried out using peripheral blood. This rearrangement joins TRBV12-5 to TRBJ2-5; 7 bases line up with TRBD2. This TCR derives from a man aged 70-80 years with active or convalescent COVID-19. The CDR3 DNA reads as TGTGCTAGTGGTCCCATGGGGAGGGGTACAGCAGAGACCCAGTACTTC. The encoded protein is CASGPMGRGTAETQYF.